This T cell receptor (beta chain) was sequenced for a study of shared clonotypes between healthy human individuals. General study points: Several donors showed sharing of 4.5% to 5% of naive CD4 clonotypes.

In regard to this clone: As yet, its antigen is unknown.

V dropped 1 base and J dropped 10 bases, with 11 bases sitting between them. The length of the CDR3 is 13 residues. CDR1 is SGDLS, CDR2 YYNGEE, per germline. The authors loaded 200 ng DNA, 30,000 to 35,000 T cell genomes, into sorted-subset replicate PCRs. Here immunoSEQ multiplex PCR was the method, and the copy in TCRdb shows in-frame clones only, minus some. Of under 600,000 clones listed, approximately 95% are singletons. Specimen: naive CD4+ T cells sorted from blood. Specified subset: CD45RA+ positively selected. This rearrangement joins TRBV9 to TRBJ1-4; D uncertain. The TCR was taken from a woman aged 30 to 39 in good health. The CDR3 sequence: CASSVRTEGKLFF. The CDR3 DNA reads as TGTGCCAGCAGCGTACGAACAGAAGGAAAACTGTTTTTT.